The entry below describes one TCR beta chain. Its antigen remains unknown. The CDR3 consists of 17 residues. CDR1 is SGHVS, CDR2 FNYEAQ, per germline. The V and J ends lost 2 bases and 8 bases respectively, with 24 bases between them. Repertoires were generated with immunoSEQ multiplex PCR, while TCRdb's copy carries only in-frame clones and drops some. The table has 45,000 to 75,000 clones, roughly 80% seen once. These data originate in a study of OX40 agonist ivuxolimab in advanced cancers. The wider study: While on treatment, patients had intravenous ivuxolimab at 0.01 to 10 mg/kg every 2 weeks.

General observations from the study: Expanded clones were, on average, more numerous in CD8+ T cells than in CD4+. At doses 0.1 to 3.0 mg/kg, CD4+ and CD8+ clones expanded.

The chain employs TRBV7-6 and TRBJ1-2, with a tentative D call TRBD1 (5 bases). This receptor was taken from an adult with an advanced solid tumor such as melanoma, head and neck, liver or kidney cancer. Sequencing was performed on CD4+ or CD8+ T cells sorted from blood, taken in a trial of the OX40 agonist ivuxolimab. CDR3 residues: CASSLQGSSDNPRGYTF. DNA of the CDR3: TGTGCCAGCAGCTTACAAGGTTCTTCGGACAATCCACGGGGCTACACCTTC.